This T cell receptor beta chain was recorded in a study of CXCR3-negative and CXCR3-positive naive CD8 T cells. Study-wide results and limits: After cryopreservation, CXCR3 expression dropped partially; most assays used fresh PBMCs. Memory, not naive, CXCR3-negative and CXCR3-positive cells differed in TRBV-TRBJ usage. Much lower diversity was found in memory CD8+ cells, while both naive subsets had comparably high diversity. Similar levels of surface CD5 were seen between naive subsets; TCR strength was inferred from TRB CDR3 properties.

Each TRB cDNA library was prepared by 5' RACE (with UMI labels). TCRdb derives one entry per CDR3 protein from the 5' RACE reads, leaving out DNA. This sample's table reports 130,000 or so distinct CDR3 sequences. A word on this clonotype: The antigen is unknown.

Germline loops: CDR1 SQVTM, CDR2 ANQGSEA. The CDR3 spans 13 residues. This chain uses TRBV29-1 with TRBJ2-2. The sequence derives from a human donor in good health. Some clones in this sample may be carry-over from other donors' samples. Specimen: naive CXCR3- CD8+ T cells from blood. This sample's subset: CD45RO-CCR7+CD27+CD95- naive CD8+ T cells lacking CXCR3 (TNR3-). The CDR3: CSVEDYNTGELFF.